Listed here are 27 T cell receptor beta chains from one sample, sequenced in a study of blood T cell repertoires in COVID-19. Clones were sequenced by immunoSEQ multiplex PCR, and TCRdb holds only the in-frame ones, with some missing. This sample has 85,000 to 100,000 clones, with 86% found just once. Sequenced: peripheral blood. These receptors all stem from a woman aged 60-75 years in a cohort sampled during active or convalescent COVID-19.

This clone was picked up a small number of times. The chain joins TRBV4-2 to TRBJ2-1; the D gene is possibly TRBD2 (6 bases). Trimming removed 2 bases at V and 9 bases at J, with 23 bases between. The CDR3 is made up of 17 amino acids. The germline V gene has CDR1 LGHNA and CDR2 YNFKEQ. CDR3 coding DNA: TGTGCCAGCAGCCAAAGTGTCTGGGACCCCCCCGGGGGTGAGCAGTTCTTC. This sequence encodes CASSQSVWDPPGGEQFF.

The V gene is TRBV7-8, the J gene TRBJ1-5, with D possibly being TRBD1 (6 bases). V shed 2 bases and J shed 0 bases, with 14 bases lying between them. CDR3 length: 17 residues. Germline values: CDR1 SGHVS, CDR2 FQNEAQ. CDR3 DNA: TGTGCCAGCAGCTTACGATGGGGGCAAGGTAGCAATCAGCCCCAGCATTTT. Its protein is CASSLRWGQGSNQPQHF.

The rearrangement uses TRBV19 and TRBJ2-3, with D possibly TRBD1 on 5 matching bases. Germline assignment: CDR1 LNHDA and CDR2 SQIVND (reference sequence). The ends were cut back, 3 bases at V and 2 bases at J, with 9 bases in the middle. This CDR3 contains 14 residues. The CDR3 is CASSIQGVTDTQYF. CDR3 DNA: TGTGCCAGTAGTATCCAGGGCGTCACAGATACGCAGTATTTT.

The rearrangement joins TRBV11-2 to TRBJ2-1, with TRBD2 matching 12 bases. Germline CDR1 SGHAT, CDR2 FQNNGV. CDR3 length: 15 residues. Trimming took 4 bases from V and 10 from J; bases not matched to a gene: 8. The CDR3 DNA follows: TGTGCCAGCAGCTCGGAACTAGCGGGAGGTGGCGAGCAGTTCTTC. As protein: CASSSELAGGGEQFF. The variable domain in full, completed from reference TRBV11-2 and TRBJ2-1, reads EAGVAQSPRYKIIEKRQSVAFWCNPISGHATLYWYQQILGQGPKLLIQFQNNGVVDDSQLPKDRFSAERLKGVDSTLKIQPAKLEDSAVYLCASSSELAGGGEQFFGPGTRLTVL.

With respect to this clone: This sample includes further DNA sequences coding for the same CDR3. The V call is TRBV4-2, the J call TRBJ2-2; 7 positions agree with TRBD2. The junction had 1 base not matched to a gene; V was cut back by 0 bases and J by 0 bases. The CDR3 has 16 amino acids. Germline CDR1 reads LGHNA; CDR2 reads YNFKEQ. CDR3 bases: TGTGCCAGCAGCCAAGAAACTAGCGCGAACACCGGGGAGCTGTTTTTT. Encoded protein: CASSQETSANTGELFF.

This clone was counted a few times. This CDR3 reads CASKRRNLRWEQYF. The CDR3 bases are TGTGCCAGCAAGCGTAGGAACCTCCGTTGGGAGCAGTACTTC. The chain has TRBV6-9 and TRBJ2-7; no firm D call. The V end lost 7 bases, the J end lost 7 bases, and 20 bases lay between the germline ends. Germline values: CDR1 MNHGY, CDR2 SVAAGI. There are 14 residues in the CDR3.

The rearrangement links TRBV28 to TRBJ1-4; TRBD1 matches at 9 bases. In germline, CDR1 is MDHEN, CDR2 SYDVKM. CDR3 length: 14 residues. Unmatched junction bases numbered 3, after V lost 2 bases and J lost 8 bases. CDR3 nucleotides: TGTGCCAGCAGTTTAGGACAGGGGTACGAAAAACTGTTTTTT. This gives the protein CASSLGQGYEKLFF.

The CDR3 reads CASSQDGQGDSYGYTF. The CDR3 bases are TGTGCCAGCAGCCAAGACGGACAGGGGGATAGCTATGGCTACACCTTC. V gene TRBV4-2 combines with J gene TRBJ1-2; TRBD1 matches at 10 bases. The length of the CDR3 is 16 residues. CDR1 and CDR2 (germline): LGHNA, YNFKEQ. The trim removed 0 bases at V and 4 bases at J, leaving 5 bases unmatched.

This clone was detected a few times. The chain recombines TRBV7-6 with TRBJ2-1; 9 bases are shared with TRBD2. Germline V gene data show CDR1 as SGHVS and CDR2 as FNYEAQ. After removal of 1 base from V and 0 bases from J, the junction contained 4 bases not matched to a gene. The CDR3 contains 17 residues. The CDR3 bases are TGTGCCAGCAGCTTAGAGGTTAGCGGGAGCTCCTACAATGAGCAGTTCTTC. Translating gives CASSLEVSGSSYNEQFF.

This clone was seen only once. J is TRBJ1-4 and V is TRBV3-1 (or the pseudogene TRBV3-2), with 10 bases lining up with TRBD1. Germline CDR1 is LGHDT and CDR2 is YNNKEL (reference sequence). This CDR3 is built from 16 residues. The V and J ends lost 4 bases and 8 bases, in that order; junction bases with no gene match: 10. This chain's CDR3 is CASSRLTGTGDEKLFF. The DNA for the CDR3 is TGTGCCAGCAGCCGATTAACCGGGACAGGGGACGAAAAACTGTTTTTT.

The V gene is TRBV7-9, the J gene TRBJ2-1; 8 nucleotides match TRBD2. This CDR3 is 14 amino acids long. Germline V CDR1 and CDR2: SEHNR, FQNEAQ (reference sequence). V was pared by 4 bases and J by 9 bases, with 8 bases of the junction left unmatched. CDR3 amino acids: CASSSPGGPVEQFF. The DNA for the CDR3 is TGTGCCAGCAGCTCCCCGGGAGGGCCGGTTGAGCAGTTCTTC.

The rearrangement uses TRBV2 and TRBJ2-7, with D perhaps TRBD1 (6 bases). Per germline, CDR1 SNHLY and CDR2 FYNNEI. This CDR3 is 16 amino acids long. The V end was cut by 3 bases, the J end by 0 bases, with 15 bases between. CDR3 loop: CASSDSGHFPSYEQYF. The CDR3 bases are TGTGCCAGCAGTGACTCGGGACACTTCCCCTCCTACGAGCAGTACTTC.

In nucleotides, the CDR3 is TGTGCCAGCAGTTACACCGTCGGGTCTAACTATGGCTACACCTTC. It encodes CASSYTVGSNYGYTF. The J gene is TRBJ1-2, the V gene TRBV6-5; D is undetermined. Germline CDR1 reads MNHEY; CDR2 reads SVGAGI. The length of the CDR3 is 15 residues. Trimming removed 2 bases from V and 0 bases from J, with 10 bases in between.

The genes are TRBV7-9 and TRBJ2-7; no clear D gene. The CDR3 spans 13 residues. Germline assignment: CDR1 SEHNR and CDR2 FQNEAQ (reference sequence). V was trimmed by 1 base and J by 3 bases, leaving 7 bases between them. This chain's CDR3 is CASSLGGYYEQYF. DNA of the CDR3: TGTGCCAGCAGCTTAGGCGGATACTACGAGCAGTACTTC. Full variable domain (outside the CDR3, taken from reference TRBV7-9 and TRBJ2-7): DTGVSQNPRHKITKRGQNVTFRCDPISEHNRLYWYRQTLGQGPEFLTYFQNEAQLEKSRLLSDRFSAERPKGSFSTLEIQRTEQGDSAMYLCASSLGGYYEQYFGPGTRLTVT.

This sequence joins TRBV5-1 and TRBJ2-5, with 12 bases that match TRBD2. There are 17 residues in the CDR3. CDR1 and CDR2 (germline): SGHRS, YFSETQ. The ends lost 2 bases at V and 5 bases at J; junction bases unmatched: 10. CDR3 region: CASSFGTSGPGRETQYF. In nucleotides, the CDR3 is TGCGCCAGCAGCTTCGGGACTAGCGGGCCGGGTAGGGAGACCCAGTACTTC.

The V gene is TRBV28, the J gene TRBJ1-2; D not certain. V lost 7 bases to trimming and J lost 5 bases, with 11 bases between them. Germline V lookup: CDR1 MDHEN, CDR2 SYDVKM. The CDR3 is 12 amino acids. CDR3 sequence (DNA): TGTGCCAGCACCGCGATCAAATATGGCTACACCTTC. Protein sequence: CASTAIKYGYTF.

CDR3 in DNA: TGTGCCTGGAGTCACGGGGGGGGACGGTACTTC. Translation: CAWSHGGGRYF. The chain joins TRBV30 to TRBJ2-7, with 8 bases identical to TRBD2. Germline lookup yields CDR1 GTSNPN and CDR2 SVGIG (reference sequence). This CDR3 is 11 amino acids long. The V gene end was trimmed by 2 bases and the J gene end by 12 bases; junction bases not matched to a gene: 6. Full variable domain (rest looked up from reference TRBV30 and TRBJ2-7): SQTIHQWPATLVQPVGSPLSLECTVEGTSNPNLYWYRQAAGRGLQLLFYSVGIGQISSEVPQNLSASRPQDRQFILSSKKLLLSDSGFYLCAWSHGGGRYFGPGTRLTVT.

This clone was found a few times. This chain links TRBV19 with TRBJ2-7; TRBD1 matches at 8 bases. Germline V gene sequence: CDR1 LNHDA, CDR2 SQIVND (reference sequence). The CDR3 consists of 18 residues. With V trimmed by 6 bases and J by 1 base, 17 bases remained unmatched. CDR3 coding DNA: TGTGCCAGTAGCCCTTCACTCCCGGGACAGGAGTTTTCCTACGAGCAGTACTTC. It specifies CASSPSLPGQEFSYEQYF.

J is TRBJ2-5 and V is TRBV7-2; TRBD1 might be the D (5 bases). V lost 1 base to trimming and J lost 2 bases, with 20 bases between them. The CDR3 runs to 18 residues. Germline loops: CDR1 SGHTA, CDR2 FQGNSA. CDR3 residues: CASSLVGGPGRSQETQYF. DNA for the CDR3: TGTGCCAGCAGCTTAGTGGGTGGACCAGGGCGATCTCAAGAGACCCAGTACTTC.

The chain is built from TRBV25-1 and TRBJ1-1, with D possibly being TRBD1 (6 bases). The CDR3 spans 12 residues. V lost 6 bases and J lost 5, with 10 bases in between. From germline, CDR1 is MGHDK and CDR2 SYGVNS. The chain's CDR3 is CASRSQGTEAFF. For the CDR3, the DNA is TGTGCCAGCAGATCACAGGGAACTGAAGCTTTCTTT. Variable domain in full (rest from reference TRBV25-1 and TRBJ1-1): EADIYQTPRYLVIGTGKKITLECSQTMGHDKMYWYQQDPGMELHLIHYSYGVNSTEKGDLSSESTVSRIRTEHFPLTLESARPSHTSQYLCASRSQGTEAFFGQGTRLTVV.

The chain joins TRBV3-1 (or the pseudogene TRBV3-2) to TRBJ2-7, with a weak D call TRBD2 (5 bases). The CDR3 has 16 amino acids. Germline V gene lookup returns CDR1 LGHDT and CDR2 YNNKEL (reference sequence). V lost 0 bases and J 0 bases, leaving 12 bases between the germline ends. CDR3 amino acids: CASSQDLSESSYEQYF. CDR3 sequence (DNA): TGTGCCAGCAGCCAAGATCTTAGCGAGAGCTCCTACGAGCAGTACTTC.

The genes are TRBV15 and TRBJ2-4; a possible D gene is TRBD1 (5 bases). CDR1 and CDR2 (germline): LNHNV, YYDKDF (reference sequence). The CDR3 runs 20 residues. V lost 2 bases and J 0 bases, leaving 23 bases between the germline ends. CDR3 nucleotides: TGTGCCACCAGCAGACAGGGTAAGGGATCCTTCGATCTAGCCAAAAACATTCAGTACTTC. Residues: CATSRQGKGSFDLAKNIQYF.

This chain connects TRBV18 to TRBJ1-1, with D perhaps matching TRBD1 (5 bases). The V end was cut by 3 bases, the J end by 4 bases, with 21 bases between. Germline CDR1 reads KGHSH; CDR2 reads LQKENI. This CDR3 comprises 17 residues. The CDR3 DNA reads as TGTGCCAGCTCACCCACGGCAGGGCAGGGAGGCGGCACTGAAGCTTTCTTT. This codes for CASSPTAGQGGGTEAFF.

The chain is built from TRBV11-2 and TRBJ2-7, with 8 positions matching TRBD1. This CDR3 spans 16 amino acids. The trim removed 3 bases at V and 5 bases at J, leaving 12 bases unmatched. Germline CDR1 SGHAT, CDR2 FQNNGV. The CDR3 loop reads CASSFPGQDSLHEQYF. CDR3 bases: TGTGCCAGCAGCTTTCCGGGACAGGACTCTCTCCACGAGCAGTACTTC.

The chain employs TRBV5-1 and TRBJ1-4, with D perhaps TRBD1 (5 bases). The germline gives CDR1 SGHRS, CDR2 YFSETQ. The CDR3 extends over 14 amino acids. With 4 bases removed from V and 5 bases from J, the gap between germline ends came to 12 bases. CDR3 residues: CASSAGHGNEKLFF. In DNA, the CDR3 is TGCGCCAGCAGCGCCGGACACGGGAATGAAAAACTGTTTTTT.

The chain uses TRBV6-4 and TRBJ2-3; 10 bases match TRBD2. With 6 bases clipped from V and 2 bases from J, the junction kept 5 bases outside the gene matches. This CDR3 spans 15 amino acids. CDR1 and CDR2 (germline): MRHNA, SNTAGT. CDR3 amino acids: CASSRLAGDTDTQYF. CDR3 nucleotide sequence: TGTGCCAGCAGCCGCCTAGCGGGGGACACAGATACGCAGTATTTT.

A single count supports this clone. The chain has TRBV7-6 and TRBJ2-1, with 10 bases fitting TRBD2. Germline CDR1 SGHVS, CDR2 FNYEAQ. This CDR3 spans 15 amino acids. Trimming at V came to 4 bases and at J to 7 bases, leaving 7 bases not matched to a gene. The DNA of the CDR3 is TGTGCCAGCAGCTCATCTAGCGGGAGCTTTAATGAGCAGTTCTTC. Translating it yields CASSSSSGSFNEQFF.